The 21 T cell receptor beta chains presented below share a single source sample, sequenced in a study of blood T cell repertoires in COVID-19. Some clones are missing from TCRdb's copy, which holds only in-frame ones; the method was immunoSEQ multiplex PCR. Of 160,000 or so clones listed, about 83% were seen once; the top ten hold approximately 15%. Sequencing was performed on peripheral blood. Receptor source: a woman aged 80 or older with acute or convalescent COVID-19.

As concerns this clone: Within the sample, other DNA sequences also encode this same CDR3. V and J are TRBV3-1 (or the pseudogene TRBV3-2) and TRBJ1-2; D remains unclear. The V gene's germline CDR1 is LGHDT and CDR2 YNNKEL (reference sequence). This CDR3 region has 12 residues. Trimming stripped 1 base from V and 8 bases from J, with 8 bases between. The CDR3 coding sequence is TGTGCCAGCAGCCAAGCTAGTTACGGCTACACCTTC. Its translation: CASSQASYGYTF.

This clone was counted only a few times. The rearrangement joins TRBV5-1 to TRBJ2-1; TRBD1 is a possible D gene (6 bases). Germline CDR1 is SGHRS and CDR2 is YFSETQ. The CDR3 totals 12 residues. The V and J ends lost 3 bases and 12 bases respectively, with 13 bases between them. DNA of the CDR3: TGCGCCAGCAGCTATACCACAGGGTGGCAGTTCTTC. Translation: CASSYTTGWQFF.

This clone was detected once. V and J are TRBV6-1 and TRBJ1-6, with D possibly matching TRBD1 (6 bases). Germline CDR1 is MNHNS and CDR2 is SASEGT. The CDR3 has 18 amino acids. Trimming left V 1 base short and J 0 bases short, with 13 bases between. CDR3 in amino acids: CASSEDVGGISYNSPLHF. Written as DNA, the CDR3 is TGTGCCAGCAGTGAAGATGTAGGGGGAATCTCCTATAATTCACCCCTCCACTTT.

V usage is TRBV7-2 and J usage is TRBJ2-7; no clear D gene. Germline-derived CDR1 and CDR2 are SGHTA and FQGNSA. Between the trimmed V and J ends, which lost 2 bases and 0 bases, there was a span of 8 bases. This CDR3 has 14 amino acids. The CDR3 region has the DNA TGTGCCAGCAGCTTAACGTGGAGCTCCTACGAGCAGTACTTC. Its protein product is CASSLTWSSYEQYF. The full variable domain, in which reference TRBV7-2 and TRBJ2-7 provide the parts outside the CDR3, is GAGVSQSPSNKVTEKGKDVELRCDPISGHTALYWYRQSLGQGLEFLIYFQGNSAPDKSGLPSDRFSAERTGGSVSTLTIQRTQQEDSAVYLCASSLTWSSYEQYFGPGTRLTVT.

The V call is TRBV30, the J call TRBJ2-1; weak D call: TRBD1 (6 bases). V gave up 2 bases and J gave up 10 bases, with 18 bases separating them. The CDR3 has 14 amino acids. Looked up from germline, CDR1 is GTSNPN and CDR2 is SVGIG (reference sequence). In DNA form, the CDR3 reads TGTGCCTGGAGTCCACACACCCTCACAGGGGAGCAGTTCTTC. This encodes CAWSPHTLTGEQFF.

The gene calls are TRBV7-9 and TRBJ1-6; no clear D. CDR1 and CDR2 from the germline V gene are SEHNR and FQNEAQ (reference sequence). V lost 5 bases, J lost 8 bases, and 13 bases lay in between. CDR3 length: 14 amino acids. The CDR3 DNA is TGTGCCAGCAGCCGTTCCATCGGGGATTCACCCCTCCACTTT. Protein: CASSRSIGDSPLHF. The full variable domain, completed using reference TRBV7-9 and TRBJ1-6, is DTGVSQNPRHKITKRGQNVTFRCDPISEHNRLYWYRQTLGQGPEFLTYFQNEAQLEKSRLLSDRFSAERPKGSFSTLEIQRTEQGDSAMYLCASSRSIGDSPLHFGNGTRLTVT.

The chain carries TRBV7-2 and TRBJ1-3; 7 positions match TRBD1. V gave up 1 base and J gave up 4 bases; unmatched junction bases: 4. There are 15 residues in the CDR3. Per germline, CDR1 SGHTA and CDR2 FQGNSA. CDR3 DNA: TGTGCCAGCAGCTTAGGACAGGGATCGGGAAACACCATATATTTT. This gives the protein CASSLGQGSGNTIYF.

The rearrangement joins TRBV28 to TRBJ2-7; 7 bases are shared with TRBD1. The CDR3 is 13 amino acids. Unmatched junction bases numbered 4, after V lost 6 bases and J lost 2 bases. Germline V gene lookup returns CDR1 MDHEN and CDR2 SYDVKM. The CDR3 nucleotides are TGTGCCAGCAGAACCGGGACAGCCTACGAGCAGTACTTC. Residues: CASRTGTAYEQYF.

The gene calls are TRBV6-5 and TRBJ1-2; 7 bases line up with TRBD1. The ends lost 4 bases at V and 3 bases at J; junction bases unmatched: 8. The germline V gene has CDR1 MNHEY and CDR2 SVGAGI. The CDR3 contains 15 residues. The CDR3 region is CASSFGTASYYGYTF. CDR3 coding DNA: TGTGCCAGCAGTTTCGGGACAGCCTCATACTATGGCTACACCTTC.

The J gene is TRBJ1-3, the V gene TRBV5-1; no definite D call. The germline CDR1 and CDR2 sequences are SGHRS and YFSETQ. This CDR3 contains 14 residues. With 4 bases removed from V and 0 bases from J, the gap between germline ends came to 8 bases. The CDR3 coding sequence is TGCGCCAGCAGCGCACAAACCTCTGGAAACACCATATATTTT. Translation gives CASSAQTSGNTIYF.

The CDR3 sequence: CASNRGNNSPLHF. The DNA for the CDR3 is TGTGCCAGCAACAGGGGCAATAATTCACCCCTCCACTTT. The chain is built from TRBV13 and TRBJ1-6; 7 nucleotides match TRBD1. Germline V gene data show CDR1 as PRHDT and CDR2 as FYEKMQ (reference sequence). J was trimmed by 5 bases and V by 7 bases; bases with no gene match: 2. CDR3 length: 13 residues.

The CDR3 DNA follows: TGTGCCAGCCAACTAAGGTCCATGAACACTGAAGCTTTCTTT. Residues: CASQLRSMNTEAFF. This chain links TRBV27 with TRBJ1-1; D unclear. V lost 8 bases to trimming and J lost 0 bases, with 13 bases between them. Germline V lookup: CDR1 MNHEY, CDR2 SMNVEV (reference sequence). The CDR3 totals 14 residues.

The genes are TRBV3-1 (or the pseudogene TRBV3-2) and TRBJ2-3, with unresolved D. The germline gives CDR1 LGHDT, CDR2 YNNKEL (reference sequence). This CDR3 has 16 amino acids. The V end lost 1 base, the J end lost 1 base, and 12 bases lay between the germline ends. The CDR3 loop reads CASSQVKFRGTDTQYF. CDR3 in DNA: TGTGCCAGCAGCCAAGTCAAGTTTCGGGGCACAGATACGCAGTATTTT.

With regard to this clone: Other DNA sequences within the sample encode an identical CDR3. V gene TRBV19 combines with J gene TRBJ1-5; the D gene is possibly TRBD1 (6 bases). This CDR3 region has 14 residues. V was trimmed by 2 bases and J by 4 bases, leaving 9 bases between them. CDR1 and CDR2 (germline): LNHDA, SQIVND (reference sequence). For the CDR3, the DNA is TGTGCCAGTAGTATAAGGGACACTAATCAGCCCCAGCATTTT. As protein: CASSIRDTNQPQHF.

The chain uses TRBV6-1 and TRBJ1-2; D not certain. The CDR3 consists of 16 residues. Trimming cost V 4 bases and J 2 bases, with 17 bases left between them. Looked up from germline, CDR1 is MNHNS and CDR2 is SASEGT. Written as DNA, the CDR3 is TGTGCCAGCAGTGGAAACCGGGAGCCTCGAAACTATGGCTACACCTTC. It is translated as CASSGNREPRNYGYTF.

The table lists this clone with a few counts. The CDR3 coding sequence is TGTGCCAGTAGTGTACTGACAGGGGGCTACACTGAAGCTTTCTTT. It translates to CASSVLTGGYTEAFF. This sequence joins TRBV19 and TRBJ1-1; 10 nucleotides align to TRBD1. The CDR3 is made up of 15 amino acids. V gave up 5 bases and J gave up 3 bases; unmatched junction bases: 6. In germline, CDR1 is LNHDA, CDR2 SQIVND (reference sequence).

The rearrangement links TRBV5-1 to TRBJ1-2; D gene ambiguous. Trimming took 4 bases from V and 5 from J, leaving 15 bases between them. The CDR3 spans 14 residues. The germline CDR1 and CDR2 sequences are SGHRS and YFSETQ. CDR3 bases: TGCGCCAGCAGCCCGGAGGGAGCGGAGTATGGCTACACCTTC. It encodes CASSPEGAEYGYTF.

J is TRBJ1-3 and V is TRBV7-9, with 8 bases lining up with TRBD1. CDR1 SEHNR and CDR2 FQNEAQ come from the germline V gene (reference sequence). Losses at the gene ends were 5 bases for V and 3 bases for J; bases not matched to a gene: 12. CDR3 size: 17 residues. CDR3 region: CASSPRWTGNDGNTIYF. The CDR3 nucleotides read TGTGCCAGCAGCCCGCGATGGACAGGGAACGATGGAAACACCATATATTTT.

The chain has TRBV19 and TRBJ1-1, with a weak D call TRBD1 (5 bases). Germline V lookup: CDR1 LNHDA, CDR2 SQIVND (reference sequence). The CDR3 length is 12 residues. The V end was cut by 10 bases, the J end by 4 bases, with 13 bases between. The CDR3 here is CAIFRGSTEAFF. DNA for the CDR3: TGTGCCATCTTTCGGGGGTCCACTGAAGCTTTCTTT. Drawing the rest from reference TRBV19 and TRBJ1-1, the complete variable domain is DGGITQSPKYLFRKEGQNVTLSCEQNLNHDAMYWYRQDPGQGLRLIYYSQIVNDFQKGDIAEGYSVSREKKESFPLTVTSAQKNPTAFYLCAIFRGSTEAFFGQGTRLTVV.

J is TRBJ1-6 and V is TRBV30; D gene unclear. The germline V and J ends were trimmed by 3 bases and 3 bases, with 6 bases remaining between them. Germline CDR1 and CDR2: GTSNPN and SVGIG (reference sequence). This CDR3 contains 13 residues. The CDR3 DNA reads TGTGCCTGGAGCCGGGACTATAATTCACCCCTCCACTTT. Translated, it gives CAWSRDYNSPLHF.

V usage is TRBV27 and J usage is TRBJ1-2; 9 bases are a match to TRBD1. The CDR3 runs to 13 residues. CDR1 is MNHEY and CDR2 is SMNVEV in the germline V gene (reference sequence). The trim removed 5 bases at V and 8 bases at J, leaving 6 bases unmatched. The CDR3: CASSQQGARGYTF. CDR3 nucleotide sequence: TGTGCCAGCAGTCAACAGGGGGCGCGGGGCTACACCTTC.